The 31 T cell receptor beta chains listed next were all sequenced from one sample in a study of glioma-infiltrating T cells after dendritic cell vaccination. TCRdb keeps only in-frame clones here, not all; method: immunoSEQ multiplex PCR. This table holds about 49,000 clones, about 85% found once. The sequencing used blood, collected before dendritic cell vaccination. These receptors were obtained from a human donor with glioblastoma.

The J gene is TRBJ2-1, the V gene TRBV11-2; D ambiguous. The V end lost 0 bases, the J end lost 7 bases, and 10 bases lay between the germline ends. From germline, CDR1 is SGHAT and CDR2 FQNNGV. The CDR3 consists of 14 residues. CDR3 amino acids: CASSLDSRPNEQFF. The CDR3 DNA follows: TGTGCCAGCAGCTTAGATTCTAGGCCGAATGAGCAGTTCTTC. Full variable domain (outside the CDR3, taken from reference TRBV11-2 and TRBJ2-1): EAGVAQSPRYKIIEKRQSVAFWCNPISGHATLYWYQQILGQGPKLLIQFQNNGVVDDSQLPKDRFSAERLKGVDSTLKIQPAKLEDSAVYLCASSLDSRPNEQFFGPGTRLTVL.

This clone was seen once. The chain is built from TRBV9 and TRBJ1-1, with D possibly TRBD1 on 5 matching bases. The CDR3 covers 16 residues. Trimming shortened V by 0 bases and J by 1 base, and 13 bases separated the two germline ends. The germline CDR1 and CDR2 sequences are SGDLS and YYNGEE. The CDR3 loop reads CASSVGAWGGNTEAFF. In DNA form, the CDR3 reads TGTGCCAGCAGCGTAGGAGCGTGGGGGGGGAACACTGAAGCTTTCTTT.

The chain combines TRBV7-9 with TRBJ2-1; TRBD1 matches 8 bases. J lost 7 bases, V lost 0 bases, and 11 bases had no gene match. CDR3 size: 17 residues. CDR1 SEHNR and CDR2 FQNEAQ come from the germline V gene (reference sequence). The CDR3 loop is CASSLASSQGAGNEQFF. CDR3 nucleotide sequence: TGTGCCAGCAGCTTAGCCAGCTCCCAGGGGGCAGGAAATGAGCAGTTCTTC.

The V call is TRBV27, the J call TRBJ1-1, with 8 bases that match TRBD1. This CDR3 comprises 13 residues. V dropped 5 bases and J dropped 7; count of bases not matched to a gene: 6. The germline CDR1 and CDR2 sequences are MNHEY and SMNVEV (reference sequence). The CDR3: CASSIRTGNEAFF. CDR3 sequence (DNA): TGTGCCAGCAGTATCCGGACAGGGAATGAAGCTTTCTTT.

This chain joins TRBV15 and TRBJ2-7; D ambiguous. Germline CDR1 and CDR2: LNHNV and YYDKDF (reference sequence). The germline V and J ends were trimmed by 3 bases and 2 bases, with 5 bases remaining between them. The CDR3 has 12 residues. CDR3 region: CATSRSTYEQYF. The CDR3 DNA sequence: TGTGCCACCAGCAGGAGTACCTACGAGCAGTACTTC.

CDR3 nucleotide sequence: TGTGCCAGCTCACGACCGTTGAGTAGCGAAATTCGAGGTGAGCAGTTCTTC. Residues: CASSRPLSSEIRGEQFF. The V call is TRBV18, the J call TRBJ2-1, with a tentative D call TRBD2 (5 bases). Germline assignment: CDR1 KGHSH and CDR2 LQKENI. The CDR3 spans 17 residues. Between the trimmed V and J ends, which lost 4 bases and 9 bases, there was a span of 25 bases.

The CDR3 DNA reads as TGTGCTAGTGGTTTGGGACCGGACAGGGGGAGATTTCAGCCCCAGCATTTT. This encodes CASGLGPDRGRFQPQHF. The chain carries TRBV12-5 and TRBJ1-5, with TRBD1 identical over 10 bases. The CDR3 covers 17 residues. V dropped 1 base and J dropped 6; count of bases not matched to a gene: 9. CDR1 and CDR2 (germline): LGHNT, FRNRAP. Full variable domain (remainder filled in from reference TRBV12-5 and TRBJ1-5): DARVTQTPRHKVTEMGQEVTMRCQPILGHNTVFWYRQTMMQGLELLAYFRNRAPLDDSGMPKDRFSAEMPDATLATLKIQPSEPRDSAVYFCASGLGPDRGRFQPQHFGDGTRLSIL.

This chain connects TRBV5-1 to TRBJ2-2; 12 bases map to TRBD1. The CDR3 loop spans 18 amino acids. The V and J ends lost 2 bases and 0 bases, in that order; junction bases with no gene match: 5. The germline gives CDR1 SGHRS, CDR2 YFSETQ. In nucleotides, the CDR3 is TGCGCCAGCAGCTTTCCCGGGACAGGGGGCCCGAACACCGGGGAGCTGTTTTTT. This codes for CASSFPGTGGPNTGELFF.

The chain links TRBV10-3 to TRBJ2-1, with D possibly TRBD2 on 5 matching bases. Trimming left V 4 bases short and J 12 bases short, with 25 bases between. The CDR3 consists of 16 residues. In germline, CDR1 is ENHRY, CDR2 SYGVKD. The CDR3 nucleotides read TGTGCCATCAGTGCGGACTCGCGCCGGGCGATCATCGGGCAGTTCTTC. The encoded protein is CAISADSRRAIIGQFF.

This clone appeared a few times. The germline gene is not matched at one end of the junction; a read error may be the cause. The rearrangement links TRBV2 to TRBJ2-7; TRBD2 agrees at 9 bases. Germline V gene sequence: CDR1 SNHLY, CDR2 FYNNEI. The CDR3 extends over 11 amino acids. CDR3 bases: TGCAGCGGGGGGCTCTCCTACGAGCAGTACTTC. Protein product: CSGGLSYEQYF.

This clone was seen only once. V and J are TRBV12-5 and TRBJ2-3; TRBD2 matches 8 bases. V lost 0 bases to trimming and J lost 3 bases; unmatched junction nucleotides: 8. CDR1 is LGHNT and CDR2 is FRNRAP in the germline V gene. This CDR3 spans 17 amino acids. In nucleotides, the CDR3 is TGTGCTAGTGGTTTGGTACTAGCGGACCCGAGAACAGATACGCAGTATTTT. Translating gives CASGLVLADPRTDTQYF.

This chain links TRBV27 with TRBJ2-3; TRBD2 aligns across 10 bases. The CDR3 length is 18 residues. In germline, CDR1 is MNHEY, CDR2 SMNVEV (reference sequence). V lost 6 bases to trimming and J lost 5 bases; unmatched junction nucleotides: 17. The CDR3 DNA reads as TGTGCCAGCAGCCGGGATCCTAGCGGGAGTAGTTCAGGAGATACGCAGTATTTT. Residues: CASSRDPSGSSSGDTQYF.

J is TRBJ1-4 and V is TRBV5-1; 9 nucleotides agree with TRBD1. The CDR3 length is 15 residues. Germline V gene sequence: CDR1 SGHRS, CDR2 YFSETQ. Trimming removed 5 bases from V and 1 base from J; junction bases left unmatched: 3. The CDR3 loop is CASSRQGVTNEKLFF. The CDR3 DNA sequence: TGCGCCAGCAGTCGACAGGGGGTAACTAATGAAAAACTGTTTTTT.

The chain joins TRBV4-2 to TRBJ1-2; 8 bases agree with TRBD1. CDR3 length: 16 amino acids. CDR1 and CDR2 (germline): LGHNA, YNFKEQ. The junction had 12 bases not matched to a gene; V was cut back by 2 bases and J by 7 bases. This CDR3 is CASSQNPGGGGLGYTF. CDR3 coding DNA: TGTGCCAGCAGCCAAAACCCAGGGGGCGGGGGCCTTGGCTACACCTTC.

This clone has just a few counts. The chain links TRBV29-1 to TRBJ1-2; no definite D call. Germline-derived CDR1 and CDR2 are SQVTM and ANQGSEA. The CDR3 spans 12 residues. Trimming removed 5 bases at V and 0 bases at J, with 7 bases between. CDR3 nucleotides: TGCAGCGTTCAGAGGACTAACTATGGCTACACCTTC. Translation: CSVQRTNYGYTF.

The J gene is TRBJ2-3, the V gene TRBV7-2; D is possibly TRBD1 (6 bases). CDR3 length: 14 residues. V shed 3 bases and J shed 3 bases, with 10 bases lying between them. The germline V gene encodes CDR1 SGHTA and CDR2 FQGNSA. The CDR3 here is CASSFGGMTDTQYF. CDR3 nucleotide sequence: TGTGCCAGCAGCTTTGGGGGCATGACAGATACGCAGTATTTT. Looking up the rest from reference TRBV7-2 and TRBJ2-3 gives the full variable domain: GAGVSQSPSNKVTEKGKDVELRCDPISGHTALYWYRQSLGQGLEFLIYFQGNSAPDKSGLPSDRFSAERTGGSVSTLTIQRTQQEDSAVYLCASSFGGMTDTQYFGPGTRLTVL.

The chain joins TRBV5-6 to TRBJ1-1; TRBD1 might be the D (6 bases). This CDR3 is built from 13 residues. Trimming cost V 1 base and J 10 bases, with 14 bases left between them. From germline, CDR1 is SGHDT and CDR2 YYEEEE. The CDR3 reads CASSLFQGMVAFF. The CDR3 DNA reads as TGTGCCAGCAGCTTGTTTCAGGGGATGGTAGCTTTCTTT.

In DNA form, the CDR3 reads TGTGCCAGCAGCTTAGTGATCGGTCTTGGGGCCAACGTCCTGACTTTC. It yields the protein CASSLVIGLGANVLTF. The chain is built from TRBV7-8 and TRBJ2-6; D is ambiguous. The germline gives CDR1 SGHVS, CDR2 FQNEAQ. CDR3 length equals 16 residues. The germline V and J ends were trimmed by 1 base and 3 bases, with 10 bases remaining between them. Full variable domain (missing parts from reference TRBV7-8 and TRBJ2-6): GAGVSQSPRYKVAKRGQDVALRCDPISGHVSLFWYQQALGQGPEFLTYFQNEAQLDKSGLPSDRFFAERPEGSVSTLKIQRTQQEDSAVYLCASSLVIGLGANVLTFGAGSRLTVL.

The sample holds a few counts of this clone. This chain uses TRBV6-1 with TRBJ1-2, with D possibly TRBD1 on 6 matching bases. This CDR3 comprises 13 residues. V dropped 5 bases and J dropped 4 bases, with 11 bases sitting between them. Looked up from germline, CDR1 is MNHNS and CDR2 is SASEGT. Here the CDR3 DNA reads TGTGCCAGCAGTTTTCCGGACAGCTATGGCTACACCTTC. This codes for CASSFPDSYGYTF.

This clone showed up just a few times. The chain is built from TRBV30 and TRBJ2-5, with TRBD2 matching 13 bases. The CDR3 spans 16 residues. Trimming cost V 3 bases and J 4 bases; bases outside gene matches: 8. CDR1 is GTSNPN, CDR2 SVGIG, per germline (reference sequence). CDR3 protein: CAWSSWTSGGGETQYF. The DNA of the CDR3 is TGTGCCTGGAGCAGTTGGACTAGCGGGGGAGGAGAGACCCAGTACTTC.

V usage is TRBV28 and J usage is TRBJ2-7; TRBD1 might be the D (6 bases). Trimming took 6 bases from V and 3 from J, leaving 15 bases between them. CDR3 length: 14 residues. The V gene's germline CDR1 is MDHEN and CDR2 SYDVKM. CDR3 coding DNA: TGTGCCAGCAGCAACAGGGAAATATTCTACGAGCAGTACTTC. Its translation: CASSNREIFYEQYF.

The chain combines TRBV30 with TRBJ1-3; D is ambiguous. V was pared by 5 bases and J by 0 bases, with 14 bases between. The CDR3 runs to 15 residues. Germline lookup yields CDR1 GTSNPN and CDR2 SVGIG (reference sequence). CDR3 coding DNA: TGTGCCTGGGCCCCCCCGCGAAGCTCTGGAAACACCATATATTTT. It specifies CAWAPPRSSGNTIYF.

The chain carries TRBV5-3 and TRBJ2-2; a weak D match, TRBD1 (5 bases). TRBV5-3 is an open reading frame whose function is uncertain. V was cut by 0 bases and J by 2 bases, with 17 bases left in between. This CDR3 contains 18 residues. CDR3 in amino acids: CARSLGAGAGKNTGELFF. For the CDR3, the DNA is TGTGCCAGAAGCTTGGGAGCCGGCGCAGGGAAAAACACCGGGGAGCTGTTTTTT.

V is TRBV19 and J is TRBJ1-2, with TRBD1 matching 7 bases. The junction had 11 bases not matched to a gene; V was cut back by 3 bases and J by 7 bases. CDR1 and CDR2 from the germline V gene are LNHDA and SQIVND (reference sequence). There are 15 residues in the CDR3. CDR3 DNA: TGTGCCAGTAGTATCCCCCGAGGGGGCGACTTTGGCTACACCTTC. Its protein product is CASSIPRGGDFGYTF.

The rearrangement uses TRBV7-2 and TRBJ1-1; tentatively, D is TRBD1 (5 bases). The CDR3 sequence is 15 residues long. Germline CDR1 and CDR2: SGHTA and FQGNSA. V gave up 5 bases and J gave up 6 bases, with 19 bases separating them. CDR3 coding DNA: TGTGCCAGCAGCCCACGCGGGGGGGACGTCTCTGAAGCTTTCTTT. Residues: CASSPRGGDVSEAFF.

The chain has TRBV11-3 and TRBJ2-5, with D possibly matching TRBD1 (5 bases). Germline assignment: CDR1 SGHNT and CDR2 YENEEA. CDR3 length: 14 amino acids. V gave up 5 bases and J gave up 5 bases, with 15 bases separating them. CDR3 in DNA: TGTGCCAGCAGCCCAGGACATCCCGCGGAGACCCAGTACTTC. Protein sequence: CASSPGHPAETQYF.

The table lists this clone with a few counts. One end of the junction varies from germline; a read error may be responsible. The gene calls are TRBV7-9 and TRBJ2-2, with D perhaps TRBD2 (5 bases). This CDR3 has 16 residues. The germline V gene has CDR1 SEHNR and CDR2 FQNEAQ (reference sequence). Here the CDR3 reads CASSLQEGPNTGELFF. The DNA for the CDR3 is TGCGCCAGCAGCCTCCAAGAGGGCCCGAACACCGGGGAGCTGTTTTTT.

This clone was picked up a small number of times. The V call is TRBV6-1, the J call TRBJ2-3; 10 positions agree with TRBD2. Germline CDR1 and CDR2: MNHNS and SASEGT. Losses at the gene ends were 6 bases for V and 4 bases for J; bases not matched to a gene: 7. This CDR3 has 15 residues. The CDR3 protein is CASRTSGRGPDTQYF. The CDR3 nucleotides are TGTGCCAGCAGGACAAGCGGGAGGGGCCCAGATACGCAGTATTTT.

The chain recombines TRBV6-5 with TRBJ1-5; no definite D call. Germline CDR1 reads MNHEY; CDR2 reads SVGAGI. With 0 bases removed from V and 0 bases from J, the gap between germline ends came to 9 bases. CDR3 length: 16 residues. The CDR3 coding sequence is TGTGCCAGCAGTTACTCATCAGGACTTAGCAATCAGCCCCAGCATTTT. Protein sequence: CASSYSSGLSNQPQHF.

The chain links TRBV7-9 to TRBJ1-6, with TRBD1 matching over 9 bases. Germline V gene data show CDR1 as SEHNR and CDR2 as FQNEAQ (reference sequence). Trimming cost V 5 bases and J 11 bases; bases outside gene matches: 10. The length of the CDR3 is 15 residues. CDR3 coding DNA: TGTGCCAGCAGCATACAGGGGGCGTTCGGAACACCCCTCCACTTT. Protein: CASSIQGAFGTPLHF.

V usage is TRBV4-1 and J usage is TRBJ2-1; D is uncertain. The V gene lost 3 bases and the J gene lost 8 bases, with 14 bases spanning the gap. CDR1 and CDR2 from the germline V gene are MGHRA and YSYEKL. CDR3 length: 14 amino acids. In DNA form, the CDR3 reads TGCGCCAGCAGCCACCCGAACGCCCGGGATGAGCAGTTCTTC. Translated, it gives CASSHPNARDEQFF.